This entry is about one T cell receptor (beta chain). Its antigen is unknown. This sample was taken from a study of cytomegalovirus exposure and HLA in healthy donors. Overall study findings and caveats: Over 150 TCR beta chains were listed as cytomegalovirus-associated.

Vbeta (60) and Jbeta (13) primers were used in the PCR. Profiling relied on immunoSEQ multiplex PCR, and the TCRdb table lists in-frame clones only, not all of them. The sample lists fewer than 200,000 clones, approximately 86% occurring once. Germline V gives CDR1 WSHSY, CDR2 SAAADI. The CDR3 contains 17 residues. The trim removed 3 bases at V and 0 bases at J, leaving 11 bases unmatched. The TCR originated in a male donor in good health and CMV-seronegative. The sequenced material came from PBMCs. V gene TRBV10-2 combines with J gene TRBJ2-7, with 7 positions matching TRBD1. CDR3 DNA sequence: TGCGCCAGCAGTGAAGGCCGACAGGGCCCCAGCTCCTACGAGCAGTACTTC. It encodes CASSEGRQGPSSYEQYF.